This is a list of T cell receptor beta chains from one sample in a study of vaccination and CD4 T cells after COVID-19. No cognate antigen is known for these TCRs. Each CDR3 protein is one row after TCRdb ran MiXCR on the PCR reads. The sample records fewer than 15,000 distinct CDR3 sequences, roughly half being singletons. The sample consisted of CD4+ T cells from blood, cultured in vitro. Receptors originate from a human donor who had recovered from COVID-19. CDR3s include the opening cysteine and the closing phenylalanine or tryptophan. A D gene is named only where the DNA matches it firmly. Clone size is not always given. Where it is, it says once, few, many or a class for expanded clones.

clone_size	d_call	j_call	v_call	cdr3_nt	cdr3_aa
NA	NA	TRBJ2-7	TRBV28	TGTGCCAGCAGTTTAGGGGGGTACAACGAGCAGTACTTC	CASSLGGYNEQYF
NA	NA	TRBJ2-7	TRBV7-3	TGTGCCAGCAGGCCAGCACTAGGACCAGCTTACGAGCAGTACTTC	CASRPALGPAYEQYF
NA	NA	TRBJ2-2	TRBV12-5	TGTGCTAGTGGTTTGGTACATGGGGGAACCGGGGAGCTGTTTTTT	CASGLVHGGTGELFF
NA	TRBD1	TRBJ1-2	TRBV5-5	TGTGCCAGCAGCTTGGTTCCCGGACAGGGACATGGCTACACCTTC	CASSLVPGQGHGYTF
medium-sized	NA	TRBJ1-5	TRBV20-1	TGCAGTGCCGTCGAGGGAGGGCAGCCCCAGCATTTT	CSAVEGGQPQHF
few	NA	TRBJ2-7	TRBV20-1	TGCAGTGCCCCACCACAGGGCTCCTACGAGCAGTACTTC	CSAPPQGSYEQYF
few	NA	TRBJ1-6	TRBV20-1	TGCAGTGCTAGCAGGGGCGATTCACCCCTCCACTTT	CSASRGDSPLHF
NA	NA	TRBJ1-1	TRBV30	TGTGCCTGGAGTCTCCGTTCCAGTCTAGGGAGTGAAGCTTTCTTT	CAWSLRSSLGSEAFF
NA	NA	TRBJ1-2	TRBV30	TGTGCCTGGAGTGTACCCGATCGCGGTGGCTACACCTTC	CAWSVPDRGGYTF
NA	NA	TRBJ1-5	TRBV12-3/TRBV12-4	TGTGCCAGCAGTTTGGACCTTGGCAATCAGCCCCAGCATTTT	CASSLDLGNQPQHF
NA	NA	TRBJ2-5	TRBV29-1	TGCAGCGTTGAATCCTTCAGTTCCGAGACCCAGTACTTC	CSVESFSSETQYF
NA	NA	TRBJ1-2	TRBV5-4	TGTGCCAGCCAGGAGACTGCCTCAGTCCAAGGCTACACCTTC	CASQETASVQGYTF
NA	TRBD1	TRBJ1-1	TRBV7-9	TGTGCCAGCAGCCTCCGGGACAGGGTAACTCCTAGCACAGAGGCTTTCTTT	CASSLRDRVTPSTEAFF
once	NA	TRBJ2-5	TRBV7-6	TGTGCCAGCAGCCGAATACAAGAGACCCAGTACTTC	CASSRIQETQYF
few	TRBD2	TRBJ2-3	TRBV7-2	TGTGCCAGCAGCCCTCTAGCGGGAGCGAGCACAGATACGCAGTATTTT	CASSPLAGASTDTQYF
NA	TRBD2	TRBJ2-5	TRBV20-1	TGCAGTGCTCGAGGACTAGCCCCTCAAGAGACCCAGTACTTC	CSARGLAPQETQYF
NA	NA	TRBJ1-2	TRBV19	TGTGCCAGTAGTATTCCAGCGCAGAACTATGGCTACACCTTC	CASSIPAQNYGYTF
NA	NA	TRBJ1-6	TRBV21-1	TGTGCCAGCAGCGATCTCGGCAGGGGGCACTCACCCCTCCACTTT	CASSDLGRGHSPLHF
NA	NA	TRBJ2-1	TRBV6-1	TGTGCCAGCAGTGAAGCAGACGGAGTTGGAGGCAATGAGCAGTTCTTC	CASSEADGVGGNEQFF
NA	NA	TRBJ2-3	TRBV28	TGTGCCAGCAGTCTAATCACAGATACGCAGTATTTT	CASSLITDTQYF
NA	NA	TRBJ2-3	TRBV6-1	TGTGCCAGCAGTCTGACAGTTAGCACAGATACGCAGTATTTT	CASSLTVSTDTQYF
NA	NA	TRBJ2-3	TRBV12-5	TGTGCTAGTGGCCCTGGGGTTAGTAGCACAGATACGCAGTATTTT	CASGPGVSSTDTQYF
once	NA	TRBJ2-7	TRBV20-1	TGCAGTGCTAGAGACCAAGTCAAGGCCTCAGATTACGAGCAGTACTTC	CSARDQVKASDYEQYF
NA	NA	TRBJ2-3	TRBV20-1	TGCAGCACTCCCGCACTTAACACAGATACGCAGTATTTT	CSTPALNTDTQYF
few	NA	TRBJ2-2	TRBV7-3	TGTGCCAGCAGCTTCAGGAACACCGGGGAGCTGTTTTTT	CASSFRNTGELFF
NA	NA	TRBJ2-1	TRBV20-1	TGCAGTGCTAGGAAGGACTACAATGAGCAGTTCTTC	CSARKDYNEQFF
NA	TRBD2	TRBJ2-2	TRBV5-1	TGCGCCAGCAGCTTGTTCCTAGCGGAGAACACCGGGGAGCTGTTTTTT	CASSLFLAENTGELFF
NA	TRBD2	TRBJ2-1	TRBV6-2/TRBV6-3	TGTGCCAGCAGTCTCAATTCAGCGGGACGATACAATGAGCAGTTCTTC	CASSLNSAGRYNEQFF
few	NA	TRBJ1-6	TRBV10-3	TGTGCCATCAGTGAGTCAGGGAGTTTTTCCTCACCCCTCCACTTT	CAISESGSFSSPLHF
medium-sized	TRBD2	TRBJ2-7	TRBV20-1	TGCAGTGCTGGACTCCCACTAGCGGACCACTACGAGCAGTACTTC	CSAGLPLADHYEQYF
NA	TRBD1	TRBJ2-7	TRBV12-3/TRBV12-4	TGTGCCAGCAGGACCGGGACAGACTCCTACGAGCAGTACTTC	CASRTGTDSYEQYF
NA	NA	TRBJ2-1	TRBV18	TGTGCCAGCTCACCAAGGTTGGGCATTGAGCAGTTCTTC	CASSPRLGIEQFF
few	NA	TRBJ2-2	TRBV19	TGTGCCAGTAGCCGGACCGTGAACACCGGGGAGCTGTTTTTT	CASSRTVNTGELFF
NA	TRBD2	TRBJ2-2	TRBV20-1	TGCAGTGCTAGAGACCCCACGGGAGGGGACACCGGGGAGCTGTTTTTT	CSARDPTGGDTGELFF
NA	TRBD1	TRBJ2-5	TRBV10-3	TGTGCCATCAGTAGGGACAGTCAAGAGACCCAGTACTTC	CAISRDSQETQYF
NA	NA	TRBJ2-7	TRBV12-3/TRBV12-4	TGTGCCAGCAGTCAATCCTACGAGCAGTACTTC	CASSQSYEQYF
few	TRBD2	TRBJ2-1	TRBV27	TGTGCCAGCAGTCGACTAGCGGGAAACAATGAGCAGTTCTTC	CASSRLAGNNEQFF
once	TRBD1	TRBJ1-6	TRBV30	TGTGCCTGGAGTGTACGCAGGGGGGTCTCGACCCTCCACTTT	CAWSVRRGVSTLHF
NA	TRBD2	TRBJ2-7	TRBV5-5	TGTGCCAGCAGCCCTAGCGGACGTGCCTACGAGCAGTACTTC	CASSPSGRAYEQYF
few	NA	TRBJ2-5	TRBV2	TGTGCCAGCAGTGAAGATTATCAAGAGACCCAGTACTTC	CASSEDYQETQYF
NA	TRBD1	TRBJ2-7	TRBV6-2/TRBV6-3	TGTGCCAGCAGTTCCCGCAGACTCCGGGACAGCTACGAGCAGTACTTC	CASSSRRLRDSYEQYF
few	NA	TRBJ1-3	TRBV27	TGTGCCAGCCGACCCGGGACGGCTGGAAACACCATATATTTT	CASRPGTAGNTIYF
NA	NA	TRBJ2-1	TRBV27	TGTGCCAGCAGGGACCGTTACAATGAGCAGTTCTTC	CASRDRYNEQFF
NA	TRBD1	TRBJ2-2	TRBV6-9	TGTGCCAGCAACGACCCAGGGGGCACCGGGGAGCTGTTTTTT	CASNDPGGTGELFF
few	NA	TRBJ1-2	TRBV7-9	TGTGCCAGCAGCTTAGTGGTTTTCTATGGCTACACCTTC	CASSLVVFYGYTF
NA	NA	TRBJ2-5	TRBV7-9	TGTGCCAGCAGCTTAGCGACCGCCCAAGAGACCCAGTACTTC	CASSLATAQETQYF
NA	TRBD1	TRBJ2-7	TRBV19	TGTGCCAGTAGTTCGACAGGGAAGTCCTACGAGCAGTACTTC	CASSSTGKSYEQYF
NA	TRBD2	TRBJ2-1	TRBV4-1	TGCGCCAGCAGCCCAAGGACGGGGGGGGACTGGGATGAGCAGTTCTTC	CASSPRTGGDWDEQFF
NA	NA	TRBJ2-7	TRBV11-2	TGTGCCAGCAGCTTAACAGGGAGCGGGGTCTCCTACGAGCAGTACTTC	CASSLTGSGVSYEQYF
NA	NA	TRBJ1-1	TRBV5-4	TGTGCCAGCAGCTCGGGCCCCTCCCGAGGGATGAACACTGAAGCTTTCTTT	CASSSGPSRGMNTEAFF
few	NA	TRBJ2-7	TRBV5-4	TGTGCCAGCAGTCGTGGACGGGACTACGAGCAGTACTTC	CASSRGRDYEQYF
NA	NA	TRBJ1-5	TRBV4-3	TGCGCCAGCAGCCAAGATCTGGCAGGGGTTAATCAGCCCCAGCATTTT	CASSQDLAGVNQPQHF
NA	NA	TRBJ1-4	TRBV28	TGTGCCAGCAGTTTACGCCAGGCAAATGAAAAACTGTTTTTT	CASSLRQANEKLFF
few	TRBD1	TRBJ1-2	TRBV20-1	TGCAGTGCCATAGGGGGACAGAGCTATGGCTACACCTTC	CSAIGGQSYGYTF